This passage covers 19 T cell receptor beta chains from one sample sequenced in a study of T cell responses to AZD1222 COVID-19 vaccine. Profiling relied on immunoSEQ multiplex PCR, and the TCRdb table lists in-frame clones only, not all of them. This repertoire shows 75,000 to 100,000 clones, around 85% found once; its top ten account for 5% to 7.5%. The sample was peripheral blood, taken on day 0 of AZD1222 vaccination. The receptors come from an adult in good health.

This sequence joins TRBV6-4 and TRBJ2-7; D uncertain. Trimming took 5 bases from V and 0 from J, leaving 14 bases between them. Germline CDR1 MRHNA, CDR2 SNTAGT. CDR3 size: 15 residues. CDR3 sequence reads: CASSPEPLSSYEQYF. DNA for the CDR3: TGTGCCAGCAGTCCCGAACCCCTGAGCTCCTACGAGCAGTACTTC.

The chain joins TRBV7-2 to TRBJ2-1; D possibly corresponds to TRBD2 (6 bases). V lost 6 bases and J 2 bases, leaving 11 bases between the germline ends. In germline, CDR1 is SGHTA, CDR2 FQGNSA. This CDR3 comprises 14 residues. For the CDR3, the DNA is TGTGCCAGCAGAGATAGCGGAACCTACAATGAGCAGTTCTTC. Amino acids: CASRDSGTYNEQFF.

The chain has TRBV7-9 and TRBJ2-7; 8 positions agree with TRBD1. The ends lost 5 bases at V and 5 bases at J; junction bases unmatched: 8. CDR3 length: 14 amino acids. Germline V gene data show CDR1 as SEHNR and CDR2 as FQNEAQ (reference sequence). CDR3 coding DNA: TGTGCCAGCAGCCCGTGGACAGGGCGGAACGAGCAGTACTTC. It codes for CASSPWTGRNEQYF.

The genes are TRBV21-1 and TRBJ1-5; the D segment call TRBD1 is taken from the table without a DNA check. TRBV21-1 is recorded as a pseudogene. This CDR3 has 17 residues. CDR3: CASSKANRDRADQPQHF. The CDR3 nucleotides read TGTGCCAGCAGCAAAGCCAACCGAGACAGGGCTGATCAGCCCCAGCATTTT.

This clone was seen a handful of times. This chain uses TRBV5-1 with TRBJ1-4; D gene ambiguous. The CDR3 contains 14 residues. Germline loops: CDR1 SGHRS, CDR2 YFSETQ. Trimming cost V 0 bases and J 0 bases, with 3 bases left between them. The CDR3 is CASSLGATNEKLFF. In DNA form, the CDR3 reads TGCGCCAGCAGCTTGGGGGCAACTAATGAAAAACTGTTTTTT.

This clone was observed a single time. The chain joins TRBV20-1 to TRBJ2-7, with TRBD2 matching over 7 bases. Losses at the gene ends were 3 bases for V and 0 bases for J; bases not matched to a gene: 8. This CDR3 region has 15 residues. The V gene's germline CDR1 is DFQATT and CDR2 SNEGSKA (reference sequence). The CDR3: CSASPSSGFSYEQYF. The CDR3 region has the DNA TGCAGTGCTAGTCCGTCTAGCGGTTTCTCCTACGAGCAGTACTTC.

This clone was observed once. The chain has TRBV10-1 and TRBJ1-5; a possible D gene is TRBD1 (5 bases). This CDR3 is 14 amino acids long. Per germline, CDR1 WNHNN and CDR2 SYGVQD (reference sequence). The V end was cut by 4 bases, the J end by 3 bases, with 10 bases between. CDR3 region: CASSVRQNNQPQHF. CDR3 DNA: TGCGCCAGCAGTGTTCGACAGAACAATCAGCCCCAGCATTTT.

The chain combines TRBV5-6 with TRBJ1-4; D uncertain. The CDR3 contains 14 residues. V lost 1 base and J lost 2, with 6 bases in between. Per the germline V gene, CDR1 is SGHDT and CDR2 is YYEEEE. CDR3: CASSLRVTNEKLFF. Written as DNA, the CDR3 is TGTGCCAGCAGCTTGAGGGTTACTAATGAAAAACTGTTTTTT.

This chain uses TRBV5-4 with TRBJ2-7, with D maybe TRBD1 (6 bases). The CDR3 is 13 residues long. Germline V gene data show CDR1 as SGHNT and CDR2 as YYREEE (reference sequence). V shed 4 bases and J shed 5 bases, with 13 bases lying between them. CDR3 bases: TGTGCCAGCAGCCTCAGGGGCTACGACGAGCAGTACTTC. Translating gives CASSLRGYDEQYF. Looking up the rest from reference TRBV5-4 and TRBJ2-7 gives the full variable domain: ETGVTQSPTHLIKTRGQQVTLRCSSQSGHNTVSWYQQALGQGPQFIFQYYREEENGRGNFPPRFSGLQFPNYSSELNVNALELDDSALYLCASSLRGYDEQYFGPGTRLTVT.

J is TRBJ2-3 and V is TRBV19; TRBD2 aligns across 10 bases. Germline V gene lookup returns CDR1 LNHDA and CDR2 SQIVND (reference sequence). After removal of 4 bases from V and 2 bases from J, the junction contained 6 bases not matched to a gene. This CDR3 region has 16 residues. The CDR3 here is CASSTGTSEYTDTQYF. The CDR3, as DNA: TGTGCCAGTAGTACCGGGACTAGCGAATACACAGATACGCAGTATTTT.

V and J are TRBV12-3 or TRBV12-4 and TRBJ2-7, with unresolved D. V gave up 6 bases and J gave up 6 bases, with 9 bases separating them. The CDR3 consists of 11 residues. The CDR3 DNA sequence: TGTGCCAGCAGCATGATTGGCGAGCAGTACTTC. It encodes CASSMIGEQYF.

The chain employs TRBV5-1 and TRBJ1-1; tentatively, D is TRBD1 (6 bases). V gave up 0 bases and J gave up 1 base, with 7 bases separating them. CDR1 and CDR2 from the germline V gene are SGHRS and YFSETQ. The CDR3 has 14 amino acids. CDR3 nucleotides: TGCGCCAGCAGCTTGGACAGGGCGAACACTGAAGCTTTCTTT. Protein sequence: CASSLDRANTEAFF.

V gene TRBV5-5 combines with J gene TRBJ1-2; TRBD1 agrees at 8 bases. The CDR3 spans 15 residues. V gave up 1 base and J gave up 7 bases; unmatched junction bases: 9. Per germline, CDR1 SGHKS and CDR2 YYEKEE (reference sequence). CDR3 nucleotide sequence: TGTGCCAGCAGCTTGTTGGGCAGGGGGCGAGGTGGCTACACCTTC. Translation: CASSLLGRGRGGYTF.

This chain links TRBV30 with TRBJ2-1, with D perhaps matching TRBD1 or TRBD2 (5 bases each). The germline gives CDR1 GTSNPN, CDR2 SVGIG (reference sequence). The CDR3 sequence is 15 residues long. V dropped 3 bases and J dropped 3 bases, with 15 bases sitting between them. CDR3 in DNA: TGTGCCTGGAGGAAGGGGACGGCTCGCTACAATGAGCAGTTCTTC. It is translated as CAWRKGTARYNEQFF.

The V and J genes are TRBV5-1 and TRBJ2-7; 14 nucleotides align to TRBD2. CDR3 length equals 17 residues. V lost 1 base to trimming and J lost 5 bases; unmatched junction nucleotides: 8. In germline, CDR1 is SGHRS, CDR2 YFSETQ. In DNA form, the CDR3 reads TGCGCCAGCAGCTTGCAGACTAGCGGGGGGGCATCCCACGAGCAGTACTTC. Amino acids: CASSLQTSGGASHEQYF.

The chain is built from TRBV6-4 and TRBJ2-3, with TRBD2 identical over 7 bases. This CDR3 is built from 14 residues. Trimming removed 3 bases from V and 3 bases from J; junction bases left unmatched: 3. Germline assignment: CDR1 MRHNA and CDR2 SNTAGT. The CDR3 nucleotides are TGTGCCAGCAGTGAGGTCGGGGGGACAGATACGCAGTATTTT. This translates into CASSEVGGTDTQYF.

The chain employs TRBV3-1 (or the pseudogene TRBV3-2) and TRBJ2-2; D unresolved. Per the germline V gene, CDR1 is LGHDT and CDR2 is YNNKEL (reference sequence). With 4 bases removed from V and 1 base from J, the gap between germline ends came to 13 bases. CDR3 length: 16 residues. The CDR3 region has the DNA TGTGCCAGCAGCCCCCTTGAGACGGTGAACACCGGGGAGCTGTTTTTT. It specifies CASSPLETVNTGELFF.

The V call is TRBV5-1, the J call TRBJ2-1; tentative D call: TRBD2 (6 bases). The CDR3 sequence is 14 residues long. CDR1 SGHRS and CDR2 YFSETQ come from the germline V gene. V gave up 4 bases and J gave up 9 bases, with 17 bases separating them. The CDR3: CASSPGLVPGEQFF. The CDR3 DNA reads TGCGCCAGCAGCCCGGGACTTGTACCGGGTGAGCAGTTCTTC.

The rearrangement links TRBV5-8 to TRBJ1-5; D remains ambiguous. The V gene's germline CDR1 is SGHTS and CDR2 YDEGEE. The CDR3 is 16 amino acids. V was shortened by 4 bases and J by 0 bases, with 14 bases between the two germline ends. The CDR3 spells CASSIRTEASNQPQHF. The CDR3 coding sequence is TGTGCCAGCAGCATTCGGACGGAAGCTAGCAATCAGCCCCAGCATTTT.